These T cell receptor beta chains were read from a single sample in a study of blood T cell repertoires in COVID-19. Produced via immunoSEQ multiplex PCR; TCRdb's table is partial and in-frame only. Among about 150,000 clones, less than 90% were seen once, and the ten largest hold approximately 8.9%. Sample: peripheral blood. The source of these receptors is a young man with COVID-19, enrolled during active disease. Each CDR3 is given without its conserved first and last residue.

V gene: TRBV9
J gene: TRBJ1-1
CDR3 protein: ASSLGLPNTEAF

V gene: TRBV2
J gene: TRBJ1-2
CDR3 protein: ASSETGTYGYT

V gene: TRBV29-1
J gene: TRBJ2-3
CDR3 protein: SVRLAGADTQY

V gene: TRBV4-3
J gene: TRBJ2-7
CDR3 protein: ASSLRAGGVNEQY

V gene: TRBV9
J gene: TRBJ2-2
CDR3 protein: ASSAEGVTGELF

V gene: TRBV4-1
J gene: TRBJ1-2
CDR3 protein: ASSQDNAALYGYT

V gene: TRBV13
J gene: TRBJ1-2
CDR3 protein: ASTLGKGDYGYT

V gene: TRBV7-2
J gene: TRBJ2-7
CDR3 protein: ASSSGTSGYEQY

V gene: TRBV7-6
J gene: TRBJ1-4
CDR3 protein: ASSPQGSANEKLF

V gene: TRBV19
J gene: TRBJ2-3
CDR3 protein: ASSIKWLAVHTQY

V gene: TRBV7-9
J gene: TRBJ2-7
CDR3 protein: ASSLESGTTHDEQY

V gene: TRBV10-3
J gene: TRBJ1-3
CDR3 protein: AISAGNTIY

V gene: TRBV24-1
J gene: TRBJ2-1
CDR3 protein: ATSDWGRSYNEQF

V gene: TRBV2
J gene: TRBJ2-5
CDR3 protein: ASGTLRTFGAETQY

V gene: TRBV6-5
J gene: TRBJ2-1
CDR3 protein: ASRPLASSYNEQF

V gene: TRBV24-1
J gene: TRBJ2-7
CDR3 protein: ATSDPGRGSYEQY

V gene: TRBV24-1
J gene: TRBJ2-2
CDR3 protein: ATSGATGYTGELF

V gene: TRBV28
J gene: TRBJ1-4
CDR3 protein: ASSLTPSNEKLF

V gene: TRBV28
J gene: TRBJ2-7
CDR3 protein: ASSGTGIVYEQY

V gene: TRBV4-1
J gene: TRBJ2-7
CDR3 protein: ASSQEGSGISYEQY

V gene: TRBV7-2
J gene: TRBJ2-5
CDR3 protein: ASSPSDQETQY

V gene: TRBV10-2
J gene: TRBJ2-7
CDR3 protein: ASSETGYEQY

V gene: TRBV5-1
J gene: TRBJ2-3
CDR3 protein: ASSLEGRADRTDTQY

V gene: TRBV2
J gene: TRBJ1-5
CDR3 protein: ASSEGRARVDQPQH

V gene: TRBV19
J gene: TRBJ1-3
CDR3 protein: ASPIGLAGGHFLNTIY

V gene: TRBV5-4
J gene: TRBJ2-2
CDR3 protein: ASSLDRDGELF

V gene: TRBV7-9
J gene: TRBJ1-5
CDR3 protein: ASSSEVQVAH

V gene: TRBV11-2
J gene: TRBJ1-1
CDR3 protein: ASSFVPGGLATEAF

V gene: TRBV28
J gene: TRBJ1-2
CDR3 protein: ASSLSGRGGYT

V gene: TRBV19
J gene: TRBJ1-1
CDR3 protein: ASSMDTRAFEAF

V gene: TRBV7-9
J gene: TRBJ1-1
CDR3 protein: ASSLVSRGENTEAF

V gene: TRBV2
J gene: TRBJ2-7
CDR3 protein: ASSEAQGIRY

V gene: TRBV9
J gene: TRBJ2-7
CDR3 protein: ASSSVQGYEQY

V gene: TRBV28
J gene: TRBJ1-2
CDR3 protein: ASSHRKGTGGKNYGYT

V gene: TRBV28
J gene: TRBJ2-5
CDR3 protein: ASSSRLAGVETQY

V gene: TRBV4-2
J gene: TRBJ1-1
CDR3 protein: ASSQDPIQGAF

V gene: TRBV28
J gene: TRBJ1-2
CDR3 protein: ASSFSANYGYT

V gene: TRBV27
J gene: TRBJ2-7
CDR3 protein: ASSLGGQGKDSVRGILYEQY

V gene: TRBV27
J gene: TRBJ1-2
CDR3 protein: ASSRLPLDDPGNYGYT

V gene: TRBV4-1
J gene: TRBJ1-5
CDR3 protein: ASSQDGNTYSNQPQH

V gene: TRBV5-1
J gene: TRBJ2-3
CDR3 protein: ASSLSGRLTDTQY

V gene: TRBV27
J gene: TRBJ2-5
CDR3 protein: ASGQLPDQETQY

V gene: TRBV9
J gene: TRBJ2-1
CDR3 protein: ASSPEASGRSYNEQF

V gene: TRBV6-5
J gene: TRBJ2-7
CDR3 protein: ASSRGTSAPYEQY

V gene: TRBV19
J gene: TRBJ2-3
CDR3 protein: AVGEGTDTQY